This note documents a single T cell receptor (beta chain) sequence. What antigen it recognizes has not been identified. No quality values exist for individual bases; no much larger clone is one base distant. Trimming takes 0 bases from V and 4 bases from J, and the germline ends sit 15 bases apart. From cysteine to phenylalanine, the CDR3 is 16 amino acids long. CDR3 DNA is the only sequence kept; it has 48 bases, read in frame from the first base. Based on the germline V gene, the CDR1 and CDR2 sequences are MNHEY and SVGAGI. Enrolling through a virtual design, the prospective study's participants ranged in age from roughly 18 to 89 years and lived across some 23 United States geographic areas. To assign participants to cohorts, the prospective study relied on clinical history that participants themselves reported in a screening survey and a study questionnaire. Recovered participants in ImmuneRACE Cohort 3 were defined as having two consecutive negative NP/OP PCR tests, clearance from a healthcare professional, or resolution of symptoms. Mobile phlebotomists in the prospective study collected whole blood, serum and a nasopharyngeal or oropharyngeal swab from every participant. Participants in the prospective study had the option to provide additional blood draws and questionnaires over a roughly 2-month period. Before DNA extraction, prospective study blood samples were shipped either frozen or at room temperature.

TCRbeta CDR3 regions were amplified from genomic DNA using the immunoSEQ Assay, a bias-controlled multiplex PCR. The published analysis was carried out like this. Within the assay, amplification of reference gene primers was used to estimate how many nucleated cells each sample contained. To quantify the absolute abundance of each unique TCRbeta CDR3 rearrangement, sequence reads were collapsed and filtered. For each sample, productive Simpson clonality was calculated as the square root of Simpson's diversity index across productive rearrangements. In its TCRdb copy, this immuneACCESS table keeps in-frame sequences only and misses some clones. Where compared with another copy, unresolved V genes explain less than half of these, and the others have no known cause. That table gives V, J and clone size, and the DNA gave D and trimming. This sample is represented by 250,000 to 300,000 clones; over 75% of them were singletons. The top ten hold under 2.5% of the sample.

The data stem from a study of blood T cell repertoires in COVID-19 (TCRdb year 2020). A note on the overall study: Samples from collaborators originated in the United States, Italy and Spain and spanned both the acute and convalescent phases of COVID-19. The material from the prospective study consisted of cDNA or gDNA derived from T cells, B-cell-depleted T cells, or PBMCs. Subjects who had been exposed to COVID-19, were actively infected with it, or had recovered from it provided the deeply sampled blood TCRbeta repertoires that made up the dataset. The repertoires were released in a freely available public database intended as a resource for research on the immune response to SARS-CoV-2. The samples were drawn from the first 160 participants of the ongoing ImmuneRACE study and from 950 to 1,500 subjects provided by 6 global collaborators. Nearly every sample came with metadata listing a de-identified subject ID, COVID-19 status, age in years and sex. Where HLA class I and class II types were available, the types were taken from metadata supplied by the sample provider, not from assay-based typing.

The research as a whole found: The amount of clinical and demographic metadata varied by source and participant and was provided uncurated.

In this chain, TRBV6-5 is recombined with TRBJ2-5; the D region possibly corresponds to TRBD1 (7 bases align). The clonotype originates from a woman in her 50s who had recovered from COVID-19. The source material was PBMCs or T cells enriched from blood (not recorded which). The nucleotide sequence reads TGTGCCAGCAGTTACTCGGGACAGTGGGAGGTAGAGACCCAGTACTTC. This translates into CASSYSGQWEVETQYF.